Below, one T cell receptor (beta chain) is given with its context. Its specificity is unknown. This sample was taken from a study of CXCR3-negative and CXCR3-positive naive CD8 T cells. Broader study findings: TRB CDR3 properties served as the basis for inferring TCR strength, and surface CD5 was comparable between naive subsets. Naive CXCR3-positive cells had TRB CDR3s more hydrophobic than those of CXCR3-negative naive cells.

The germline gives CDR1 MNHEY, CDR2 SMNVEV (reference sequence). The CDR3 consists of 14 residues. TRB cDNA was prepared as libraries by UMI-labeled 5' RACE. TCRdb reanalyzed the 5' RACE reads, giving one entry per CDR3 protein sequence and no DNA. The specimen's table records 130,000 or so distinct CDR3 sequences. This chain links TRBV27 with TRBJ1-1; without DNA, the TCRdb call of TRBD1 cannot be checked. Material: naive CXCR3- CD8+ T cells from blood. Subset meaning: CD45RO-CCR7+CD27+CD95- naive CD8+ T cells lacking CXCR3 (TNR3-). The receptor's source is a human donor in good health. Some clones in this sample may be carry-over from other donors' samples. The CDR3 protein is CASSLGTGGTEAFF.